The 6 T cell receptor beta chains below all came from one sample that was sequenced in a study of post-analysis software for immune sequencing data. Study-wide results and caveats: Controls had lower frequencies than patients of a few TRBV segments, which included TRBV5-6, TRBV5-1 and TRBV20-1.

These receptors have no identified antigens. Included in the TCR beta cDNA libraries were unique molecular identifiers. A single record per CDR3 protein comes from TCRdb applying MiXCR to the PCR reads. The sample records about 380,000 distinct CDR3 sequences, approximately 33% being singletons. Sequencing used blood. The receptor set was obtained from a girl aged 5-17 years with multiple sclerosis.

This clonotype was seen a few times. The rearrangement uses TRBV20-1 and TRBJ2-1; D possibly corresponds to TRBD1 (6 bases). Germline values: CDR1 DFQATT, CDR2 SNEGSKA (reference sequence). The CDR3 covers 16 residues. V lost 5 bases and J lost 5, with 22 bases in between. The DNA for the CDR3 is TGCAGTGCTCCTAGGTCAGCTTGGGGGCTGGACAATGAGCAGTTCTTC. It is translated as CSAPRSAWGLDNEQFF.

This chain connects TRBV30 to TRBJ2-7, with 9 bases fitting TRBD1. The CDR3 extends over 14 amino acids. Germline-derived CDR1 and CDR2 are GTSNPN and SVGIG (reference sequence). V gave up 4 bases and J gave up 2 bases; unmatched junction bases: 6. This CDR3 is CAWTGTGLTYEQYF. Written as DNA, the CDR3 is TGTGCCTGGACTGGGACAGGGCTAACCTACGAGCAGTACTTC.

V is TRBV5-6 and J is TRBJ2-7; D uncertain. CDR3 size: 13 residues. The germline gives CDR1 SGHDT, CDR2 YYEEEE. The V end was cut by 4 bases, the J end by 2 bases, with 10 bases between. CDR3: CASSPYGTYEQYF. Written as DNA, the CDR3 is TGTGCCAGCAGCCCTTACGGCACCTACGAGCAGTACTTC. The full variable domain, with the rest looked up from reference TRBV5-6 and TRBJ2-7, is DAGVTQSPTHLIKTRGQQVTLRCSPKSGHDTVSWYQQALGQGPQFIFQYYEEEERQRGNFPDRFSGHQFPNYSSELNVNALLLGDSALYLCASSPYGTYEQYFGPGTRLTVT.

The chain has TRBV7-2 and TRBJ1-6, with D maybe TRBD1 (5 bases). The ends were cut back, 5 bases at V and 9 bases at J, with 26 bases in the middle. The germline V gene encodes CDR1 SGHTA and CDR2 FQGNSA. This CDR3 is built from 18 residues. This chain's CDR3 is CASSARVGTQLEGSPLHF. Here the CDR3 DNA reads TGTGCCAGCAGCGCCAGGGTTGGGACCCAGCTCGAAGGTTCACCCCTCCACTTT.

This clonotype came up a few times. The genes are TRBV20-1 and TRBJ2-3; 8 nucleotides agree with TRBD2. The CDR3 consists of 16 residues. V shed 2 bases, J shed 2 bases, and the junction held 9 bases outside the gene matches. Germline values: CDR1 DFQATT, CDR2 SNEGSKA (reference sequence). The CDR3 sequence: CSARPGTSTATDTQYF. The CDR3 coding sequence is TGCAGTGCTAGACCCGGGACTAGTACAGCCACAGATACGCAGTATTTT.

There are a few counts of this clonotype. The chain is built from TRBV28 and TRBJ1-2; no definite D call. The V and J ends lost 3 bases and 9 bases respectively, with 14 bases between them. Germline V CDR1 and CDR2: MDHEN, SYDVKM. The CDR3 loop spans 13 amino acids. This CDR3 reads CASSFPGVLSYTF. The CDR3 DNA reads as TGTGCCAGCAGTTTCCCCGGGGTTCTAAGCTACACCTTC.